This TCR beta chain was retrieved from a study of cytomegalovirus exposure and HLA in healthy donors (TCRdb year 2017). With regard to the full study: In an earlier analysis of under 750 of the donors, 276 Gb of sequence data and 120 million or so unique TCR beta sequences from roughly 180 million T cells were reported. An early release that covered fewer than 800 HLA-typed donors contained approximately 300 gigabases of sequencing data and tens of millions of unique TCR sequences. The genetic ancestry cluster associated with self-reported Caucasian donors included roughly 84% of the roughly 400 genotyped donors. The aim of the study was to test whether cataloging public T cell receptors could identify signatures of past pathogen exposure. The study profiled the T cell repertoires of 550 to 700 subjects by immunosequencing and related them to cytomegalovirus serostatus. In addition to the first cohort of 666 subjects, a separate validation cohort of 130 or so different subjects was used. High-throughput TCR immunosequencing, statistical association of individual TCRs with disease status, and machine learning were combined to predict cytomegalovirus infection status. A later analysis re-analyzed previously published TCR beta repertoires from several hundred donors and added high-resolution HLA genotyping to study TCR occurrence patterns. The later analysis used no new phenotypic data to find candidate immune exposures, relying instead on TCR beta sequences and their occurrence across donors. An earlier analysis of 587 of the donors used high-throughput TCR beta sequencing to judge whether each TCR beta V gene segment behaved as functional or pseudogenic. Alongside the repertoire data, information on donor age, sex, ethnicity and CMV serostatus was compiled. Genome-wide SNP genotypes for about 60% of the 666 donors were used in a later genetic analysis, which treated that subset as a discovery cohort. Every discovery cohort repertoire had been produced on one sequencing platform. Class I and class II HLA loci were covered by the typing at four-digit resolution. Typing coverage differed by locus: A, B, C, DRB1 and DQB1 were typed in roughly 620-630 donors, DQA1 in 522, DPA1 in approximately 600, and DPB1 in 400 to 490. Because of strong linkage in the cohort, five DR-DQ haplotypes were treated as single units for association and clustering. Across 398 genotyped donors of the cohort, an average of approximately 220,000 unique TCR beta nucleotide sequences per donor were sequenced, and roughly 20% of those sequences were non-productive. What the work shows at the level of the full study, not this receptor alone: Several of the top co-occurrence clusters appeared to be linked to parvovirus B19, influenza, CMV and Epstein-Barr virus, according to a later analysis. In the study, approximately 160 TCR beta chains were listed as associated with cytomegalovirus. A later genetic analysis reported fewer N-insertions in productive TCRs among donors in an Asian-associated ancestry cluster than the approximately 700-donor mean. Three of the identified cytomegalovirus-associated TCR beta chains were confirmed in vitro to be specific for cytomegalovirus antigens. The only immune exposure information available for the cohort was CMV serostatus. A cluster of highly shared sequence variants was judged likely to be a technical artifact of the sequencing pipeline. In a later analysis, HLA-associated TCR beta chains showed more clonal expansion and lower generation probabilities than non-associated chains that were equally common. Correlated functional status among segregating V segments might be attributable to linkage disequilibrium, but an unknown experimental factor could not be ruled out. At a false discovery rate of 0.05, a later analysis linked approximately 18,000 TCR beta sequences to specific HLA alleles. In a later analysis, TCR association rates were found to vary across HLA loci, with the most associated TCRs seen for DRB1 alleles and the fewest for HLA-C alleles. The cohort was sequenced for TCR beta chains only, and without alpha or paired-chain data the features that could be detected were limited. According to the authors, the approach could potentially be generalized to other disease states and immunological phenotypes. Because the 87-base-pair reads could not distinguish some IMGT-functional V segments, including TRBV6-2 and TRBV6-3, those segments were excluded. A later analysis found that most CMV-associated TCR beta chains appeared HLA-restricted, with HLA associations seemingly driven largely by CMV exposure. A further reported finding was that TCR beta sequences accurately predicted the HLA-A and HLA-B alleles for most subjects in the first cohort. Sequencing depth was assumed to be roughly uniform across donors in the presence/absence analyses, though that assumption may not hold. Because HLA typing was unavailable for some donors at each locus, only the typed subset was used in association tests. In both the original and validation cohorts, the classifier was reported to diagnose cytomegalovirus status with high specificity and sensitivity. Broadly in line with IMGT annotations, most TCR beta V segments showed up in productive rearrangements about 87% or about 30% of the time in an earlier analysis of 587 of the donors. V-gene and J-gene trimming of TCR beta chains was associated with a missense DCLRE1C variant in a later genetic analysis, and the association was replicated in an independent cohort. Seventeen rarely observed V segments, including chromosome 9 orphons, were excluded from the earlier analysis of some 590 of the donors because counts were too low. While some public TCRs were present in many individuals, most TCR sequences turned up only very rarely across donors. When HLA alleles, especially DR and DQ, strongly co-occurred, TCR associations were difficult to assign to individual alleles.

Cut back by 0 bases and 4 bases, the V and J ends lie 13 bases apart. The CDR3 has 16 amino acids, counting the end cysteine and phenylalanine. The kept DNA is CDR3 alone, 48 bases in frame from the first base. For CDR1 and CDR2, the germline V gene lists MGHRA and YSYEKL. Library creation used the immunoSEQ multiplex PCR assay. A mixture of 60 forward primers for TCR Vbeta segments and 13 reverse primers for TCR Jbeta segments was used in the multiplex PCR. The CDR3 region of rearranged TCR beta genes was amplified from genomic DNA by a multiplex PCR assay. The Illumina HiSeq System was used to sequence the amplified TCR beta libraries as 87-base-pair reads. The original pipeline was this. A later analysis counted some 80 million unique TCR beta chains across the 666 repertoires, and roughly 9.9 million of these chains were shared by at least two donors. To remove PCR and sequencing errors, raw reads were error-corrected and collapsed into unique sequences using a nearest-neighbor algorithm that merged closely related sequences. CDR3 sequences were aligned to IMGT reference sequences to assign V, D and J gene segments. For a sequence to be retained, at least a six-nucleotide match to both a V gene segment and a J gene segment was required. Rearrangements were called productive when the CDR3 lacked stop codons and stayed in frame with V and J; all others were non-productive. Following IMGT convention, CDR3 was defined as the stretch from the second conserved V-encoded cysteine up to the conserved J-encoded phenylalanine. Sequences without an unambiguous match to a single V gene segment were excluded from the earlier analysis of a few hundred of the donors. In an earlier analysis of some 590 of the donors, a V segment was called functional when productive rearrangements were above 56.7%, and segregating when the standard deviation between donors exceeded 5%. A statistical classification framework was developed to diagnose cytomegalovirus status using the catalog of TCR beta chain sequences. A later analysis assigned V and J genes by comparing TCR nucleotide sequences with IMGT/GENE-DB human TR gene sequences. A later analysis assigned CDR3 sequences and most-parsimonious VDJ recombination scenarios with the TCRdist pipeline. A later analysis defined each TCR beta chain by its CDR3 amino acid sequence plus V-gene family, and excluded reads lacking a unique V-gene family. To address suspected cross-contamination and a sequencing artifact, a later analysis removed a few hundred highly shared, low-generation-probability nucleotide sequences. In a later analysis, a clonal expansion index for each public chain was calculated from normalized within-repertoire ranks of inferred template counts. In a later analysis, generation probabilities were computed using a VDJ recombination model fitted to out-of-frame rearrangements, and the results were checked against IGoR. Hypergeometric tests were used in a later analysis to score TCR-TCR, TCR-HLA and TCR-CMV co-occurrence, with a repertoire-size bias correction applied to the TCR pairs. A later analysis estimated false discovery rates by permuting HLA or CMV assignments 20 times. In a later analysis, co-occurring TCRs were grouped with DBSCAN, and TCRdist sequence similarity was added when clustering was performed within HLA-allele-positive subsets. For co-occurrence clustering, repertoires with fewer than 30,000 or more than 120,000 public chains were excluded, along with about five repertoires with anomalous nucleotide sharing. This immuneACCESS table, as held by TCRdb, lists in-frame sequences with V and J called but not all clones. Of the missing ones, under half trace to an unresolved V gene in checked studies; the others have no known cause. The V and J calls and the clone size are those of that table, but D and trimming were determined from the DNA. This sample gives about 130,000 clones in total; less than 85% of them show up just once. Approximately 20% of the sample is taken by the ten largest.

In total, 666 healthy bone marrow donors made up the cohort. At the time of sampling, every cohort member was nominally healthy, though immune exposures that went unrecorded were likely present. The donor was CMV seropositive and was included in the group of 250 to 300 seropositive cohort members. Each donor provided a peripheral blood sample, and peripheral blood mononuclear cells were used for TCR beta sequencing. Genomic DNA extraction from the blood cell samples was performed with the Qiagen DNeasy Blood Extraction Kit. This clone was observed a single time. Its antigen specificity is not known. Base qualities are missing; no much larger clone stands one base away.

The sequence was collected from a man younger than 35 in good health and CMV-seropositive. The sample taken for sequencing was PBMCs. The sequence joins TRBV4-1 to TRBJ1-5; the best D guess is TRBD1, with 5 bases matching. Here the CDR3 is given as CASSQEVTGQNQPQHF. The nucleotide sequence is TGCGCCAGCAGCCAAGAAGTAACAGGACAAAATCAGCCCCAGCATTTT.